The 22 T cell receptor beta chains below were found in one sample sequenced in a study of shared clonotypes between healthy human individuals. Method: immunoSEQ multiplex PCR; TCRdb's copy keeps in-frame clones and lacks some. In the table there are some 680,000 clones, around three quarters of which are singletons. The specimen was memory CD4+ T cells sorted from blood. The subset here: CD45RA-negative fraction. These receptors originate from a woman in her twenties or thirties in good health.

The J gene is TRBJ2-7, the V gene TRBV28; the D gene is possibly TRBD1 (6 bases). V lost 5 bases to trimming and J lost 6 bases, with 20 bases between them. The V gene's germline CDR1 is MDHEN and CDR2 SYDVKM. CDR3 length: 15 amino acids. This CDR3 is CASSTSGDKVVEQYF. CDR3 sequence (DNA): TGTGCCAGCAGTACTTCCGGGGACAAGGTGGTCGAGCAGTACTTC.

This chain connects TRBV27 to TRBJ2-1; D ambiguous. The ends were cut back, 3 bases at V and 6 bases at J, with 12 bases in the middle. Germline V CDR1 and CDR2: MNHEY, SMNVEV (reference sequence). The CDR3 loop spans 14 amino acids. CDR3: CASSFGNPLNEQFF. Here the CDR3 DNA reads TGTGCCAGCAGTTTCGGTAACCCTCTCAATGAGCAGTTCTTC.

The rearrangement links TRBV6-6 to TRBJ1-1; D gene unclear. The germline CDR1 and CDR2 sequences are MNHNY and SVGAGI (reference sequence). This CDR3 spans 15 amino acids. V shed 5 bases and J shed 5 bases, with 18 bases lying between them. CDR3 coding DNA: TGTGCCAGCAGTGACCCCTCGGGCCCGGGAACTGAAGCTTTCTTT. It yields the protein CASSDPSGPGTEAFF.

The chain employs TRBV5-5 and TRBJ1-5, with D uncertain. Germline V gives CDR1 SGHKS, CDR2 YYEKEE (reference sequence). V was shortened by 2 bases and J by 2 bases, with 5 bases between the two germline ends. This CDR3 is built from 13 residues. CDR3: CASSFVGNQPQHF. DNA for the CDR3: TGTGCCAGCAGCTTTGTGGGCAATCAGCCCCAGCATTTT.

This clone was seen only a few times. V is TRBV19 and J is TRBJ2-7; D is perhaps TRBD2 (5 bases). Trimming removed 6 bases from V and 9 bases from J, with 21 bases in between. The CDR3 runs to 14 residues. The germline V gene has CDR1 LNHDA and CDR2 SQIVND (reference sequence). In nucleotides, the CDR3 is TGTGCCAGTAGCCGACTGGATGAGCTCGGGGTGCAGTACTTC. Translated, it gives CASSRLDELGVQYF.

This clone turned up a few times. CDR3: CASSISEDAYEQYF. The CDR3 DNA reads as TGTGCCAGTAGTATTTCGGAAGACGCCTACGAGCAGTACTTC. This rearrangement joins TRBV19 to TRBJ2-7; unclear D gene. CDR1 and CDR2 (germline): LNHDA, SQIVND (reference sequence). V lost 3 bases and J 2 bases, leaving 11 bases between the germline ends. The CDR3 is made up of 14 amino acids. Variable domain in full (rest from reference TRBV19 and TRBJ2-7): DGGITQSPKYLFRKEGQNVTLSCEQNLNHDAMYWYRQDPGQGLRLIYYSQIVNDFQKGDIAEGYSVSREKKESFPLTVTSAQKNPTAFYLCASSISEDAYEQYFGPGTRLTVT.

Written as DNA, the CDR3 is TGTGCCAGCAGTAAGGGGATGGCTAATGAAAAACTGTTTTTT. This sequence encodes CASSKGMANEKLFF. The chain couples TRBV2 to TRBJ1-4, with a weak D call TRBD1 (5 bases). CDR3 length: 14 amino acids. Germline-derived CDR1 and CDR2 are SNHLY and FYNNEI. V dropped 5 bases and J dropped 3 bases, with 10 bases sitting between them. The full variable domain, with the rest looked up from reference TRBV2 and TRBJ1-4, is EPEVTQTPSHQVTQMGQEVILRCVPISNHLYFYWYRQILGQKVEFLVSFYNNEISEKSEIFDDQFSVERPDGSNFTLKIRSTKLEDSAMYFCASSKGMANEKLFFGSGTQLSVL.

The genes are TRBV30 and TRBJ1-1; the D is unclear. This CDR3 contains 16 residues. The V end lost 1 base, the J end lost 1 base, and 16 bases lay between the germline ends. The germline V gene encodes CDR1 GTSNPN and CDR2 SVGIG (reference sequence). This CDR3 reads CAWSDNLGSKNTEAFF. CDR3 DNA sequence: TGTGCCTGGAGTGATAACCTAGGATCGAAGAACACTGAAGCTTTCTTT.

This clone was picked up many times. The CDR3 nucleotides are TGTGCCAGTACGAGGACAGGGGGCGAGTACAATGAGCAGTTCTTC. Its protein product is CASTRTGGEYNEQFF. The genes are TRBV2 and TRBJ2-1; 11 bases map to TRBD1. The germline V gene encodes CDR1 SNHLY and CDR2 FYNNEI. V lost 9 bases to trimming and J lost 4 bases; unmatched junction nucleotides: 8. CDR3 length: 15 residues.

This rearrangement joins TRBV7-2 to TRBJ2-4; 9 bases align to TRBD2. Germline CDR1 and CDR2: SGHTA and FQGNSA. Unmatched junction bases numbered 16, after V lost 1 base and J lost 6 bases. The CDR3 spans 19 residues. The CDR3 sequence is CASSLVGGLAGYTRNIQYF. CDR3 DNA sequence: TGTGCCAGCAGCTTAGTAGGTGGGCTAGCGGGATATACAAGAAACATTCAGTACTTC.

The chain has TRBV28 and TRBJ2-2; 7 bases line up with TRBD2. J was trimmed by 5 bases and V by 2 bases; bases with no gene match: 5. The CDR3 totals 15 residues. Germline CDR1 is MDHEN and CDR2 is SYDVKM. The CDR3 region has the DNA TGTGCCAGCAGTTTAGCGGGAGTAGAAACCGGGGAGCTGTTTTTT. Translation gives CASSLAGVETGELFF.

V usage is TRBV14 and J usage is TRBJ2-7; the D call may be TRBD1 or TRBD2 (6 bases each). CDR3 length: 15 residues. Trimming removed 2 bases at V and 5 bases at J, with 16 bases between. CDR1 and CDR2 (germline): SGHDN, FVKESK. The chain's CDR3 is CASSQLQGGFDEQYF. The CDR3 DNA is TGTGCCAGCAGCCAACTACAGGGAGGTTTCGACGAGCAGTACTTC.

The CDR3 nucleotides read TGTGCCTGGAGCCGGGACAGTGACACCATATATTTT. Its translation is CAWSRDSDTIYF. The rearrangement joins TRBV30 to TRBJ1-3, with 7 bases aligning to TRBD1. CDR1 and CDR2 (germline): GTSNPN, SVGIG (reference sequence). The V segment lost 3 bases and the J segment 8 bases; nucleotides outside the gene matches: 4. The CDR3 contains 12 residues.

V is TRBV7-6 and J is TRBJ2-2; 7 nucleotides align to TRBD1. V dropped 5 bases and J dropped 7; count of bases not matched to a gene: 4. The CDR3 contains 13 residues. From germline, CDR1 is SGHVS and CDR2 FNYEAQ. The CDR3 nucleotides are TGTGCCAGCAGCCCCGACAGGGACGGGGAGCTGTTTTTT. Residues: CASSPDRDGELFF.

This chain uses TRBV2 with TRBJ1-5; TRBD1 agrees at 9 bases. This CDR3 comprises 15 residues. Trimming took 6 bases from V and 0 from J; bases not matched to a gene: 3. The germline CDR1 and CDR2 sequences are SNHLY and FYNNEI. The CDR3 region has the DNA TGTGCCAGCAGATGGGACAGGGATAGCAATCAGCCCCAGCATTTT. This gives the protein CASRWDRDSNQPQHF.

V is TRBV28 and J is TRBJ2-7; the D call may be TRBD1 or TRBD2 (5 bases each). CDR3 length: 14 amino acids. V shed 5 bases and J shed 4 bases, with 15 bases lying between them. The germline V gene has CDR1 MDHEN and CDR2 SYDVKM. CDR3 protein: CASSLRSGRYEQYF. The CDR3 DNA reads TGTGCCAGCAGTCTTCGTTCAGGGAGATACGAGCAGTACTTC.

The chain is built from TRBV6-1 and TRBJ1-4; D perhaps matches TRBD1 (5 bases). The V gene lost 1 base and the J gene lost 5 bases, with 8 bases spanning the gap. The CDR3 runs 14 residues. Per germline, CDR1 MNHNS and CDR2 SASEGT. CDR3 amino acids: CASSEGGSNEKLFF. As DNA, the CDR3 is TGTGCCAGCAGTGAAGGGGGCTCAAATGAAAAACTGTTTTTT.

This clone appeared many times. The chain has TRBV7-6 and TRBJ2-7; perhaps D is TRBD1 or TRBD2 (5 bases each). Trimming took 5 bases from V and 3 from J, leaving 14 bases between them. There are 14 residues in the CDR3. CDR1 and CDR2 (germline): SGHVS, FNYEAQ. The CDR3 sequence: CASSERGSNYEQYF. The CDR3 DNA reads as TGTGCCAGCAGCGAGAGGGGCTCCAACTACGAGCAGTACTTC.

The CDR3 DNA reads as TGCGCCAGCAGCGTGGGCCTCAATCAGCCCCAGCATTTT. This encodes CASSVGLNQPQHF. The rearrangement uses TRBV5-1 and TRBJ1-5; D gene ambiguous. V was clipped by 4 bases and J by 3 bases, with 8 bases between them. This CDR3 is 13 amino acids long. Germline lookup yields CDR1 SGHRS and CDR2 YFSETQ.

The chain recombines TRBV7-9 with TRBJ1-1; D not resolved. This CDR3 contains 13 residues. Trimming took off 2 bases at V and 1 base at J, with 5 bases between the two ends. Germline CDR1 is SEHNR and CDR2 is FQNEAQ (reference sequence). CDR3 protein: CASSLNQNTEAFF. In DNA, the CDR3 is TGTGCCAGCAGCTTAAATCAGAACACTGAAGCTTTCTTT.

This clone was picked up one time. This chain uses TRBV27 with TRBJ2-1; a weak D match, TRBD2 (5 bases). This CDR3 comprises 13 residues. V was cut by 3 bases and J by 6 bases, with 9 bases left in between. Germline CDR1 MNHEY, CDR2 SMNVEV (reference sequence). Written as DNA, the CDR3 is TGTGCCAGCAGTTTGCGGGTCGCCAATGAGCAGTTCTTC. As protein: CASSLRVANEQFF.

This clone has a single count. The V gene is TRBV7-3, the J gene TRBJ2-5; D may be TRBD1 (5 bases). Germline V CDR1 and CDR2: SGHTA, FQGTGA. V gave up 2 bases and J gave up 2 bases, with 12 bases separating them. The CDR3 extends over 15 amino acids. CDR3 DNA sequence: TGTGCCAGCAGCTTAGGGGCTAACCCTCAAGAGACCCAGTACTTC. Encoded protein: CASSLGANPQETQYF.